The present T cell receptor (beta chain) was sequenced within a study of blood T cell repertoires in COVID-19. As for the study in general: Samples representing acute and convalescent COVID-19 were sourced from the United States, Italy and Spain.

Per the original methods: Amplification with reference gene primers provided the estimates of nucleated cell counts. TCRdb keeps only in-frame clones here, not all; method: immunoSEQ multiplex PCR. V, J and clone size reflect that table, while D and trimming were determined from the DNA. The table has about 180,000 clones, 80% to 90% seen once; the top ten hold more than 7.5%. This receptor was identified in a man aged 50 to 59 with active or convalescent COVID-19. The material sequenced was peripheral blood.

The CDR3 DNA reads TGTGCCAGTAGTCGGGCCCAGGGGAATCAGCCCCAGCATTTT. This translates into CASSRAQGNQPQHF. The chain links TRBV19 to TRBJ1-5; D possibly corresponds to TRBD1 (6 bases). Looked up from germline, CDR1 is LNHDA and CDR2 is SQIVND (reference sequence). The CDR3 extends over 14 amino acids. V lost 5 bases and J lost 4, with 12 bases in between. The full variable domain, its missing parts supplied by reference TRBV19 and TRBJ1-5, is DGGITQSPKYLFRKEGQNVTLSCEQNLNHDAMYWYRQDPGQGLRLIYYSQIVNDFQKGDIAEGYSVSREKKESFPLTVTSAQKNPTAFYLCASSRAQGNQPQHFGDGTRLSIL.